Presented here are 21 T cell receptor beta chains from one specimen sequenced in a study of regulatory T cells in long-lasting Graves disease. HTBI primers from iRepertoire and Arm-PCR of CDR3 regions yielded the TCR beta libraries. TCRdb analysed the multiplex PCR reads with MiXCR anew, one entry per CDR3 protein. The sample shows about 430,000 distinct CDR3 sequences, 15% of them seen only once. Regarding time point: newly diagnosed GD, antithyroid drugs for less than 3 months. RNA isolated from PBMCs was used to make the TCR library. This sample also appeared in a second study, on T cells in Graves' hyperthyroidism and ophthalmopathy.

Source: peripheral blood mononuclear cells (PBMCs), taken at new diagnosis, from a patient treated with antithyroid drugs. The receptors were gathered from a woman aged 40 to 50 with Graves disease.

The chain has TRBV7-8 and TRBJ1-5, with a tentative D call TRBD1 (5 bases). Trimming cost V 1 base and J 1 base, with 11 bases left between them. The CDR3 sequence is 16 residues long. The germline CDR1 and CDR2 sequences are SGHVS and FQNEAQ. The chain's CDR3 is CASSLGGPQSNQPQHF. The CDR3 DNA sequence: TGTGCCAGCAGCTTAGGGGGCCCGCAAAGCAATCAGCCCCAGCATTTT.

This chain joins TRBV9 and TRBJ2-7; TRBD2 agrees at 8 bases. This CDR3 spans 14 amino acids. Trimming at V came to 0 bases and at J to 6 bases, leaving 5 bases not matched to a gene. The germline CDR1 and CDR2 sequences are SGDLS and YYNGEE. CDR3 loop: CASSVAGGPGEQYF. CDR3 DNA: TGTGCCAGCAGCGTAGCGGGAGGGCCGGGCGAGCAGTACTTC.

CDR3 residues: CAWSAYPGEETQYF. Here the CDR3 DNA reads TGTGCCTGGAGTGCATACCCCGGGGAAGAGACCCAGTACTTC. The V gene is TRBV30, the J gene TRBJ2-5; the D gene is possibly TRBD2 (5 bases). Germline-derived CDR1 and CDR2 are GTSNPN and SVGIG (reference sequence). The CDR3 consists of 14 residues. V shed 1 base and J shed 3 bases, with 12 bases lying between them.

This clonotype was detected many times. The CDR3 nucleotides are TGTGCCAGCAGCTCCCGAACACAGGGGGCGCCTGGGGCCAACGTCCTGACTTTC. Protein: CASSSRTQGAPGANVLTF. The chain combines TRBV7-2 with TRBJ2-6, with 9 positions matching TRBD1. V lost 4 bases and J lost 2; bases outside the gene matches: 9. Germline loops: CDR1 SGHTA, CDR2 FQGNSA. The CDR3 covers 18 residues.

In its sample, this clonotype was seen a few times. An end of the junction does not agree with germline; a read error may underlie this. The chain joins TRBV18 to TRBJ2-5, with 11 bases identical to TRBD2. The germline CDR1 and CDR2 sequences are KGHSH and LQKENI. The CDR3 consists of 14 residues. The DNA of the CDR3 is TGTGCCAGCTCACTGGGACTAGCGGAAGAGACCCAGCACTTC. Its translation: CASSLGLAEETQHF.

This clonotype was counted ten times or more. V gene TRBV7-2 combines with J gene TRBJ2-4; tentatively, D is TRBD1 (6 bases). The V gene lost 3 bases and the J gene lost 5 bases, with 11 bases spanning the gap. CDR1 is SGHTA and CDR2 is FQGNSA in the germline V gene. The CDR3 loop spans 14 amino acids. In nucleotides, the CDR3 is TGTGCCAGCAGCTTCCGGGACACCCAAAACATTCAGTACTTC. The encoded protein is CASSFRDTQNIQYF. Using reference TRBV7-2 and TRBJ2-4 for the parts outside the CDR3, the full variable domain is GAGVSQSPSNKVTEKGKDVELRCDPISGHTALYWYRQSLGQGLEFLIYFQGNSAPDKSGLPSDRFSAERTGGSVSTLTIQRTQQEDSAVYLCASSFRDTQNIQYFGAGTRLSVL.

This clonotype was counted ten times or more. V gene TRBV7-2 combines with J gene TRBJ2-5, with D perhaps TRBD2 (6 bases). The germline CDR1 and CDR2 sequences are SGHTA and FQGNSA. The germline V and J ends were trimmed by 5 bases and 2 bases, with 24 bases remaining between them. The CDR3 is 18 amino acids. The CDR3 DNA is TGTGCCAGCAGCCTAGGCCCAACTAGCCTCACCCGACAAGAGACCCAGTACTTC. Its protein is CASSLGPTSLTRQETQYF. Full variable domain (outside the CDR3, taken from reference TRBV7-2 and TRBJ2-5): GAGVSQSPSNKVTEKGKDVELRCDPISGHTALYWYRQSLGQGLEFLIYFQGNSAPDKSGLPSDRFSAERTGGSVSTLTIQRTQQEDSAVYLCASSLGPTSLTRQETQYFGPGTRLLVL.

V is TRBV9 and J is TRBJ2-1; 11 positions match TRBD2. Germline values: CDR1 SGDLS, CDR2 YYNGEE. The CDR3 contains 14 residues. The trim removed 1 base at V and 9 bases at J, leaving 3 bases unmatched. The CDR3 region is CASSVIAGGGEQFF. Written as DNA, the CDR3 is TGTGCCAGCAGCGTAATAGCGGGGGGGGGTGAGCAGTTCTTC.

The CDR3 coding sequence is TGTGCCAGCAGTGAAAGCAGAATGAACACTGAAGCTTTCTTT. Translated, it gives CASSESRMNTEAFF. The rearrangement joins TRBV2 to TRBJ1-1, with no clear D. There are 14 residues in the CDR3. Germline CDR1 reads SNHLY; CDR2 reads FYNNEI. V lost 2 bases, J lost 0 bases, and 7 bases lay in between.

This clonotype was observed once. The V and J genes are TRBV20-1 and TRBJ2-3, with 14 bases matching TRBD2. J was trimmed by 4 bases and V by 6 bases; bases with no gene match: 6. CDR1 DFQATT and CDR2 SNEGSKA come from the germline V gene (reference sequence). CDR3 length: 15 residues. The CDR3 DNA reads TGCAGTGCGGCCGGGACTAGCGGGAGAGCAGATACGCAGTATTTT. This translates into CSAAGTSGRADTQYF.

The chain uses TRBV6-2 or TRBV6-3 and TRBJ2-1; D perhaps matches TRBD1 (5 bases). Trimming took off 4 bases at V and 6 bases at J, with 10 bases between the two ends. Per germline, CDR1 MNHEY and CDR2 SVGEGT. The CDR3 runs 13 residues. CDR3 sequence reads: CASSWGRVNEQFF. As DNA, the CDR3 is TGTGCCAGCAGTTGGGGCAGAGTCAATGAGCAGTTCTTC.

This chain connects TRBV4-2 to TRBJ2-7; D unclear. The CDR3 runs 14 residues. Germline CDR1 reads LGHNA; CDR2 reads YNFKEQ. V was trimmed by 0 bases and J by 3 bases, leaving 9 bases between them. The CDR3 nucleotides read TGTGCCAGCAGCCAAGAGAATCAGCTCTACGAGCAGTACTTC. Translation: CASSQENQLYEQYF.

This clonotype showed up many times. The CDR3 spells CASRIGQGDTEAFF. CDR3 nucleotide sequence: TGTGCCAGCAGAATCGGACAGGGCGACACTGAAGCTTTCTTT. The chain joins TRBV2 to TRBJ1-1; 8 nucleotides line up with TRBD1. Germline values: CDR1 SNHLY, CDR2 FYNNEI. Trimming removed 6 bases from V and 3 bases from J; junction bases left unmatched: 6. This CDR3 is built from 14 residues. Complete variable domain (other parts from reference TRBV2 and TRBJ1-1): EPEVTQTPSHQVTQMGQEVILRCVPISNHLYFYWYRQILGQKVEFLVSFYNNEISEKSEIFDDQFSVERPDGSNFTLKIRSTKLEDSAMYFCASRIGQGDTEAFFGQGTRLTVV.

In its sample, this clonotype was seen many times. V is TRBV2 and J is TRBJ2-1; 13 nucleotides agree with TRBD2. CDR1 is SNHLY and CDR2 is FYNNEI in the germline V gene. J was trimmed by 13 bases and V by 9 bases; bases with no gene match: 15. This CDR3 contains 15 residues. CDR3 sequence: CASVYDGLAGEEQFF. DNA for the CDR3: TGTGCCAGTGTGTACGATGGACTAGCGGGAGAGGAACAGTTCTTC. Supplemented by reference TRBV2 and TRBJ2-1, the full variable domain reads EPEVTQTPSHQVTQMGQEVILRCVPISNHLYFYWYRQILGQKVEFLVSFYNNEISEKSEIFDDQFSVERPDGSNFTLKIRSTKLEDSAMYFCASVYDGLAGEEQFFGPGTRLTVL.

The rearrangement uses TRBV4-1 and TRBJ2-5; 7 positions agree with TRBD2. Germline CDR1 and CDR2: MGHRA and YSYEKL. The CDR3 extends over 15 amino acids. Trimming cost V 1 base and J 5 bases; bases outside gene matches: 7. Here the CDR3 reads CASSQVTSEWETQYF. CDR3 nucleotides: TGCGCCAGCAGCCAAGTCACTAGCGAGTGGGAGACCCAGTACTTC.

This clonotype was detected many times. The chain has TRBV27 and TRBJ2-6; a weak D match, TRBD1 (6 bases). Trimming cost V 5 bases and J 0 bases, with 14 bases left between them. This CDR3 is built from 17 residues. Germline values: CDR1 MNHEY, CDR2 SMNVEV (reference sequence). CDR3 in DNA: TGTGCCAGCAGTCTGGACAGCTCAGACTCTGGGGCCAACGTCCTGACTTTC. It encodes CASSLDSSDSGANVLTF.

The chain is built from TRBV18 and TRBJ2-1, with 10 bases matching TRBD2. The germline V gene has CDR1 KGHSH and CDR2 LQKENI. CDR3 size: 14 residues. With 3 bases clipped from V and 8 bases from J, the junction kept 4 bases outside the gene matches. CDR3 sequence (DNA): TGTGCCAGCTCACCGGGACTAGCGTTAGATGAGCAGTTCTTC. Translating it yields CASSPGLALDEQFF.

The chain carries TRBV30 and TRBJ2-7; possible D gene TRBD2, 6 bases. Trimming took 0 bases from V and 4 from J, leaving 13 bases between them. The CDR3 covers 14 residues. The germline CDR1 and CDR2 sequences are GTSNPN and SVGIG (reference sequence). CDR3 bases: TGTGCCTGGAGTGTGGGCGGGATTCGGTACGAGCAGTACTTC. It translates to CAWSVGGIRYEQYF.

Many counts were recorded for this clonotype. The chain links TRBV30 to TRBJ1-1, with unresolved D. The germline V and J ends were trimmed by 3 bases and 0 bases, with 5 bases remaining between them. This CDR3 is 12 amino acids long. Germline CDR1 reads GTSNPN; CDR2 reads SVGIG (reference sequence). The CDR3 DNA reads TGTGCCTGGAGCCGCCTGAACACTGAAGCTTTCTTT. Translation: CAWSRLNTEAFF.

This clonotype was seen many times. The genes are TRBV27 and TRBJ2-1; 10 bases are shared with TRBD1. Germline V gene sequence: CDR1 MNHEY, CDR2 SMNVEV (reference sequence). Trimming took 2 bases from V and 4 from J; bases not matched to a gene: 8. The CDR3 has 17 residues. CDR3 sequence reads: CASSLMPPGQGYNEQFF. The CDR3 DNA follows: TGTGCCAGCAGTTTAATGCCCCCGGGACAGGGGTACAATGAGCAGTTCTTC.

This clonotype was found many times. V and J are TRBV11-2 and TRBJ2-2; D call uncertain. V was trimmed by 0 bases and J by 5 bases, leaving 4 bases between them. The length of the CDR3 is 13 residues. From germline, CDR1 is SGHAT and CDR2 FQNNGV. The DNA of the CDR3 is TGTGCCAGCAGCTTAGATCGTACCGGGGAGCTGTTTTTT. Residues: CASSLDRTGELFF.